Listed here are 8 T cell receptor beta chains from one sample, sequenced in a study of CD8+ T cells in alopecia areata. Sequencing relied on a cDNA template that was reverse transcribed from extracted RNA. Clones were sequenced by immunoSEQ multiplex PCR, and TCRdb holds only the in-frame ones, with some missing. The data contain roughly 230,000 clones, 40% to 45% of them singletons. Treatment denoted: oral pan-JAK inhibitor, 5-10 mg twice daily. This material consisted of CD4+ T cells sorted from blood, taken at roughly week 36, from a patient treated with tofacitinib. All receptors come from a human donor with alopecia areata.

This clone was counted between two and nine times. In DNA, the CDR3 is TGCAGCGTTACCGGGACGGCTACTAACTATGGCTACACCTTC. Translated: CSVTGTATNYGYTF. This rearrangement joins TRBV29-1 to TRBJ1-2; tentative D call: TRBD1 (5 bases). Germline values: CDR1 SQVTM, CDR2 ANQGSEA. V shed 5 bases and J shed 0 bases, with 13 bases lying between them. There are 14 residues in the CDR3.

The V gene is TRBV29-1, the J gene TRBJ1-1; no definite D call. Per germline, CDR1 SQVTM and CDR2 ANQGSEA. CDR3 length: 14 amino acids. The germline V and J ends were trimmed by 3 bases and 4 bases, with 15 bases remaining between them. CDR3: CSVEVASLVTEAFF. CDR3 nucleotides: TGCAGCGTTGAGGTGGCGAGTCTGGTCACTGAAGCTTTCTTT.

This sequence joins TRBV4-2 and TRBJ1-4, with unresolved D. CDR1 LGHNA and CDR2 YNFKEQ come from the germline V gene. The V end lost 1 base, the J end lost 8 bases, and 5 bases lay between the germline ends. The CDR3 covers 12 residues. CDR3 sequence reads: CASSQGLEKLFF. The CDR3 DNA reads TGTGCCAGCAGCCAAGGTCTGGAAAAACTGTTTTTT.

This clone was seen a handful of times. The CDR3 loop reads CASSQEERGPEETQYF. CDR3 sequence (DNA): TGTGCCAGCAGCCAAGAAGAGCGAGGGCCCGAGGAGACCCAGTACTTC. The chain joins TRBV4-2 to TRBJ2-5; tentatively, D is TRBD2 (5 bases). The CDR3 length is 16 residues. Germline CDR1 LGHNA, CDR2 YNFKEQ. V lost 0 bases and J lost 5, with 16 bases in between.

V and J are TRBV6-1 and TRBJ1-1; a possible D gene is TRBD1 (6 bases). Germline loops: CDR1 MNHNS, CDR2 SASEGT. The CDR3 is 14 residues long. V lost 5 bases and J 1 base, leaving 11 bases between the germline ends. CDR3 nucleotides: TGTGCCAGCAGTCTACAGGGAGAGAACACTGAAGCTTTCTTT. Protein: CASSLQGENTEAFF.

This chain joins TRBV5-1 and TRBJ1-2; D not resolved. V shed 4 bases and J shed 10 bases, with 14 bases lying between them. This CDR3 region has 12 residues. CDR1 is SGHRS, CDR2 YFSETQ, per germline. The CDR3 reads CASSQSKGDYTF. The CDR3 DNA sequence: TGCGCCAGCAGCCAGTCAAAGGGTGACTACACCTTC.

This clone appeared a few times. For the CDR3, the DNA is TGCAGCGTTGGAATAACTAGCAATCAGCCCCAGCATTTT. It translates to CSVGITSNQPQHF. This chain connects TRBV29-1 to TRBJ1-5; D ambiguous. The CDR3 sequence is 13 residues long. Per the germline V gene, CDR1 is SQVTM and CDR2 is ANQGSEA. V shed 4 bases and J shed 0 bases, with 7 bases lying between them.

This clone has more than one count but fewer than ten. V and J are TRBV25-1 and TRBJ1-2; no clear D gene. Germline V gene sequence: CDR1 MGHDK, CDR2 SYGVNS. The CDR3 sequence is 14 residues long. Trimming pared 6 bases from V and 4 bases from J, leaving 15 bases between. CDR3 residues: CASSPLGLTYGYTF. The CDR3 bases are TGTGCCAGCAGCCCCTTAGGGCTGACCTATGGCTACACCTTC.